The T cell receptor beta chain under discussion was sequenced for a study of cytomegalovirus exposure and HLA in healthy donors. The PCR was carried out with 60 Vbeta primers and 13 Jbeta primers. The protocol was immunoSEQ multiplex PCR, while the TCRdb copy is restricted to in-frame clones and leaves out a portion. Seen here are fewer than 150,000 clones, 65% to 85% observed once, and the top ten hold approximately 2.4%. The CDR3 has 15 residues. Germline V gives CDR1 LGHNA, CDR2 YSLEER. V was pared by 4 bases and J by 0 bases, with 3 bases of the junction left unmatched. This receptor was identified in a male donor in good health and CMV-seronegative. The gene calls are TRBV4-3 and TRBJ1-5, with TRBD1 matching over 7 bases. The specimen was PBMCs. CDR3 loop: CASSLTGHSNQPQHF. The CDR3 region has the DNA TGCGCCAGCAGCCTGACAGGGCATAGCAATCAGCCCCAGCATTTT.